One and the same sample provided the 5 T cell receptor beta chains below, sequenced in a study of blood T cell repertoires in COVID-19. Repertoires were generated with immunoSEQ multiplex PCR, while TCRdb's copy carries only in-frame clones and drops some. The profile shows around 270,000 clones, 84% of them singletons. The sample consisted of peripheral blood. The receptors shown here come from a woman aged 40 to 49 who had recovered from COVID-19.

This sequence joins TRBV11-2 and TRBJ2-2; no firm D call. Trimming stripped 5 bases from V and 0 bases from J, with 4 bases between. The V gene's germline CDR1 is SGHAT and CDR2 FQNNGV. The CDR3 totals 13 residues. CDR3 DNA: TGTGCCAGCAGCCCCACGAACACCGGGGAGCTGTTTTTT. Amino acid sequence: CASSPTNTGELFF.

The chain carries TRBV28 and TRBJ1-2; perhaps TRBD1 as D (5 bases). Germline lookup yields CDR1 MDHEN and CDR2 SYDVKM. Trimming removed 4 bases at V and 5 bases at J, with 5 bases between. This CDR3 spans 11 amino acids. The CDR3 spells CASSSGYGYTF. The CDR3, as DNA: TGTGCCAGCAGTTCAGGGTATGGCTACACCTTC.

The V and J genes are TRBV11-3 and TRBJ2-3, with 9 bases identical to TRBD1. CDR1 is SGHNT, CDR2 YENEEA, per germline. V shed 3 bases, J shed 4 bases, and the junction held 5 bases outside the gene matches. The CDR3 is made up of 15 amino acids. The chain's CDR3 is CASSFGTGFADTQYF. CDR3 nucleotides: TGTGCCAGCAGCTTTGGGACAGGGTTCGCAGATACGCAGTATTTT.

This chain joins TRBV5-1 and TRBJ1-4; tentatively, D is TRBD1 (6 bases). This CDR3 contains 14 residues. Germline V gives CDR1 SGHRS, CDR2 YFSETQ. V was pared by 4 bases and J by 7 bases, with 14 bases between. Here the CDR3 DNA reads TGCGCCAGCAGCCCGGGACTAGGGGGTGAAAAACTGTTTTTT. This encodes CASSPGLGGEKLFF.

The chain uses TRBV28 and TRBJ1-3, with TRBD1 as a possible D gene (5 bases). Per germline, CDR1 MDHEN and CDR2 SYDVKM. The V end was cut by 5 bases, the J end by 3 bases, with 17 bases between. There are 16 residues in the CDR3. DNA for the CDR3: TGTGCCAGCAGTCCTAGGGGCTGGGGTCGTGGAAACACCATATATTTT. It yields the protein CASSPRGWGRGNTIYF. The full variable domain, completed using reference TRBV28 and TRBJ1-3, is DVKVTQSSRYLVKRTGEKVFLECVQDMDHENMFWYRQDPGLGLRLIYFSYDVKMKEKGDIPEGYSVSREKKERFSLILESASTNQTSMYLCASSPRGWGRGNTIYFGEGSWLTVV.